The present T cell receptor (beta chain) was sequenced within a study of Graves' ophthalmopathy and Graves' hyperthyroidism. CDR1 and CDR2 from the germline V gene are MDHEN and SYDVKM. CDR3 length: 12 residues. With 9 bases removed from V and 0 bases from J, the gap between germline ends came to 8 bases. Amplified material comprised TCR beta CDR3 regions derived from RNA transcripts. First-round RT-PCR with HTBI primers preceded a second-round multiplex PCR. A single record per CDR3 protein comes from TCRdb applying MiXCR to the multiplex PCR reads. This table holds 200,000 to 250,000 distinct CDR3 sequences, 40% to 50% found once. Moderate-to-severe activity, CAS ≥3, NOSPECS ≥4 and duration under 3 months were recorded for donors with ophthalmopathy.

The source is an adult man with Graves' ophthalmopathy. The chain employs TRBV28 and TRBJ1-2, with D unresolved. Sequenced material: peripheral blood. CDR3 protein: CASLTPNYGYTF. CDR3 DNA sequence: TGTGCCAGTCTCACGCCTAACTATGGCTACACCTTC.